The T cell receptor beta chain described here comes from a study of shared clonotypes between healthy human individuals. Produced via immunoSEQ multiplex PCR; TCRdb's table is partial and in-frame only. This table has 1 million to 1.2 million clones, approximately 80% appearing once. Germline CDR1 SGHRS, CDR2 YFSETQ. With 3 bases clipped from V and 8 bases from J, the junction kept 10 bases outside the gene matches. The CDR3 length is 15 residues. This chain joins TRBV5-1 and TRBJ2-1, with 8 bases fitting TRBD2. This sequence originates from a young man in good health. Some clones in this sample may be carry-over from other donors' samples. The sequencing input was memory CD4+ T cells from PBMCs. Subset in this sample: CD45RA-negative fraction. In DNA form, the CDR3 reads TGCGCCAGCAGCTCCCAAGGAGCGGGGGCCTATGAGCAGTTCTTC. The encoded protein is CASSSQGAGAYEQFF.